Below are 8 T cell receptor beta chains sequenced from a single sample in a study of cytomegalovirus exposure and HLA in healthy donors. The primer mix had 60 Vbeta and 13 Jbeta primers. Assay used: immunoSEQ multiplex PCR; TCRdb lists only in-frame clones, some missing. The sample consists of roughly 120,000 clones, 80% to 85% of them appearing once. The specimen was PBMCs. Source of these receptors: a human donor in good health.

This rearrangement joins TRBV6-9 to TRBJ1-5, with D maybe TRBD1 (5 bases). Trimming stripped 4 bases from V and 3 bases from J, with 19 bases between. Germline V CDR1 and CDR2: MNHGY, SVAAGI. The CDR3 runs 17 residues. The CDR3 nucleotides read TGTGCCAGCAGTTTTTCGGTCCGTTACAGGCCCAATCAGCCCCAGCATTTT. Its protein product is CASSFSVRYRPNQPQHF.

Details on this clone: The junction does not match germline at one end; this may be a read error. The chain uses TRBV10-3 and TRBJ2-5, with TRBD1 as a possible D gene (5 bases). This CDR3 has 13 residues. CDR1 and CDR2 from the germline V gene are ENHRY and SYGVKD. The DNA for the CDR3 is TGTGCCAGCAGTATACAGGAAGGGGAGACCCAGTACTTC. This translates into CASSIQEGETQYF.

This clone was seen more than once but under ten times. The CDR3 nucleotides are TGTGCCAGCAGAGGGACTTACTCTGGGGGAAACACCATATATTTT. This encodes CASRGTYSGGNTIYF. The chain has TRBV28 and TRBJ1-3; possible D gene TRBD1, 5 bases. The CDR3 length is 15 residues. V dropped 6 bases and J dropped 4 bases, with 16 bases sitting between them. Germline lookup yields CDR1 MDHEN and CDR2 SYDVKM.

This rearrangement joins TRBV29-1 to TRBJ2-5, with 10 positions matching TRBD2. From germline, CDR1 is SQVTM and CDR2 ANQGSEA. CDR3 length: 14 amino acids. Unmatched junction bases numbered 7, after V lost 4 bases and J lost 5 bases. The CDR3 here is CSVVVLAGMETQYF. The CDR3 DNA is TGCAGCGTTGTAGTACTAGCGGGGATGGAGACCCAGTACTTC.

The sample holds one count of this clone. The genes are TRBV9 and TRBJ2-1; 10 bases line up with TRBD1. Germline CDR1 and CDR2: SGDLS and YYNGEE. CDR3 length: 16 amino acids. Trimming removed 4 bases from V and 5 bases from J; junction bases left unmatched: 9. In DNA, the CDR3 is TGTGCCAGCAGCCCCCAGGGACAGGGGTCCCACAATGAGCAGTTCTTC. Translating gives CASSPQGQGSHNEQFF.

This clone has only a few counts. The gene calls are TRBV5-4 and TRBJ2-1, with 8 bases matching TRBD2. V lost 3 bases, J lost 16 bases, and 18 bases stayed unmatched. The CDR3 contains 15 residues. Germline V gene sequence: CDR1 SGHNT, CDR2 YYREEE (reference sequence). CDR3 amino acids: CASSSGLVRPHQSFF. The CDR3 coding sequence is TGTGCCAGCAGCTCGGGACTAGTTCGTCCCCATCAATCCTTCTTC.

The V gene is TRBV19, the J gene TRBJ2-3; TRBD1 matches 8 bases. The CDR3 is made up of 15 amino acids. CDR1 LNHDA and CDR2 SQIVND come from the germline V gene (reference sequence). V lost 3 bases, J lost 6 bases, and 8 bases stayed unmatched. CDR3 nucleotides: TGTGCCAGTAGTATGGCAGGGGGCTCGTGGGATACGCAGTATTTT. Its protein is CASSMAGGSWDTQYF.

This rearrangement joins TRBV7-6 to TRBJ1-5, with D unresolved. The CDR3 is 14 amino acids. CDR1 and CDR2 from the germline V gene are SGHVS and FNYEAQ. Trimming shortened V by 0 bases and J by 7 bases, and 10 bases separated the two germline ends. The CDR3 sequence is CASSLAPGEQPQHF. CDR3 bases: TGTGCCAGCAGCTTAGCCCCAGGTGAACAGCCCCAGCATTTT.